This T cell receptor (beta chain) was found in a study of vaccination and CD4 T cells after COVID-19. Indicated treatment: approximately nine-day PBMC culture with coronavirus spike peptide pools or control peptides (ViraFEST assay). TCRs were sequenced by ViraFEST after antigen-specific T cells had been expanded with peptide pools. This clonotype was found a few times. Antigen unknown. Germline values: CDR1 SNHLY, CDR2 FYNNEI. The CDR3 is made up of 13 amino acids. Losses at the gene ends were 8 bases for V and 6 bases for J; bases not matched to a gene: 6. The study, taken as a whole, reports: Only post-vaccination samples contained a median 86.3% of the reactive clones in convalescent patients.

The Oncomine TCR Beta short-read assay sequenced DNA from cultured CD4+ T cells. A single record per CDR3 protein comes from TCRdb applying MiXCR to the PCR reads. The table includes 15,000 to 25,000 distinct CDR3 sequences, less than 55% detected once. This chain links TRBV2 with TRBJ2-2; 7 bases agree with TRBD1. The clonotype originates from a human donor who had recovered from COVID-19. The sequenced sample consisted of CD4+ T cells from blood, cultured in vitro. This CDR3 reads CASEKQGAGELFF. The CDR3 region has the DNA TGTGCCAGCGAGAAGCAGGGGGCCGGGGAGCTGTTTTTT.